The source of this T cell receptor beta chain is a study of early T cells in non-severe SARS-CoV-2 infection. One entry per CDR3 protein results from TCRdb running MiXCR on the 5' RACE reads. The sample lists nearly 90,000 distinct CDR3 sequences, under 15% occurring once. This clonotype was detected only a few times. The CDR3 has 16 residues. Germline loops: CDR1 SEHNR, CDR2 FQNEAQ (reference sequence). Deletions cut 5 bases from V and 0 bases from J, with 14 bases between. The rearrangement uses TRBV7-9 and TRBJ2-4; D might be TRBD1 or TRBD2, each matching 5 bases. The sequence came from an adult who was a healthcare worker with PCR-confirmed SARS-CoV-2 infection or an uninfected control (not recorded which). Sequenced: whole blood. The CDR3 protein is CASSPTPRGAKNIQYF. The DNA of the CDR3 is TGTGCCAGCAGCCCAACCCCGAGGGGAGCCAAAAACATTCAGTACTTC.